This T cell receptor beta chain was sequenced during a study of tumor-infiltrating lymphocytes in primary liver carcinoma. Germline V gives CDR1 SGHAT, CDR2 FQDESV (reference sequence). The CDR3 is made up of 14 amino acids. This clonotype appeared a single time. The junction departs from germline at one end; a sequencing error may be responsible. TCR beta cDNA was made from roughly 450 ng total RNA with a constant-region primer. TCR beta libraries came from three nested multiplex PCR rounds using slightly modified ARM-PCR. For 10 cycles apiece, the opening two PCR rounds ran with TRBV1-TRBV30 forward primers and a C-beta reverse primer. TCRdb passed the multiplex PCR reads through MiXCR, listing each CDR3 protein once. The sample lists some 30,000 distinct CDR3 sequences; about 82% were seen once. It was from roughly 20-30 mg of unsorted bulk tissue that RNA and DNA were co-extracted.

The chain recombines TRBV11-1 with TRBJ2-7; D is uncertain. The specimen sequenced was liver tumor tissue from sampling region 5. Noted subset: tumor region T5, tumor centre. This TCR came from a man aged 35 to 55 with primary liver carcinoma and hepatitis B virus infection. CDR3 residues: CVSSLNLQSPEQYF. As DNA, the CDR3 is TGTGTCAGCAGCCTAAATTTACAGAGTCCCGAGCAGTACTTC.